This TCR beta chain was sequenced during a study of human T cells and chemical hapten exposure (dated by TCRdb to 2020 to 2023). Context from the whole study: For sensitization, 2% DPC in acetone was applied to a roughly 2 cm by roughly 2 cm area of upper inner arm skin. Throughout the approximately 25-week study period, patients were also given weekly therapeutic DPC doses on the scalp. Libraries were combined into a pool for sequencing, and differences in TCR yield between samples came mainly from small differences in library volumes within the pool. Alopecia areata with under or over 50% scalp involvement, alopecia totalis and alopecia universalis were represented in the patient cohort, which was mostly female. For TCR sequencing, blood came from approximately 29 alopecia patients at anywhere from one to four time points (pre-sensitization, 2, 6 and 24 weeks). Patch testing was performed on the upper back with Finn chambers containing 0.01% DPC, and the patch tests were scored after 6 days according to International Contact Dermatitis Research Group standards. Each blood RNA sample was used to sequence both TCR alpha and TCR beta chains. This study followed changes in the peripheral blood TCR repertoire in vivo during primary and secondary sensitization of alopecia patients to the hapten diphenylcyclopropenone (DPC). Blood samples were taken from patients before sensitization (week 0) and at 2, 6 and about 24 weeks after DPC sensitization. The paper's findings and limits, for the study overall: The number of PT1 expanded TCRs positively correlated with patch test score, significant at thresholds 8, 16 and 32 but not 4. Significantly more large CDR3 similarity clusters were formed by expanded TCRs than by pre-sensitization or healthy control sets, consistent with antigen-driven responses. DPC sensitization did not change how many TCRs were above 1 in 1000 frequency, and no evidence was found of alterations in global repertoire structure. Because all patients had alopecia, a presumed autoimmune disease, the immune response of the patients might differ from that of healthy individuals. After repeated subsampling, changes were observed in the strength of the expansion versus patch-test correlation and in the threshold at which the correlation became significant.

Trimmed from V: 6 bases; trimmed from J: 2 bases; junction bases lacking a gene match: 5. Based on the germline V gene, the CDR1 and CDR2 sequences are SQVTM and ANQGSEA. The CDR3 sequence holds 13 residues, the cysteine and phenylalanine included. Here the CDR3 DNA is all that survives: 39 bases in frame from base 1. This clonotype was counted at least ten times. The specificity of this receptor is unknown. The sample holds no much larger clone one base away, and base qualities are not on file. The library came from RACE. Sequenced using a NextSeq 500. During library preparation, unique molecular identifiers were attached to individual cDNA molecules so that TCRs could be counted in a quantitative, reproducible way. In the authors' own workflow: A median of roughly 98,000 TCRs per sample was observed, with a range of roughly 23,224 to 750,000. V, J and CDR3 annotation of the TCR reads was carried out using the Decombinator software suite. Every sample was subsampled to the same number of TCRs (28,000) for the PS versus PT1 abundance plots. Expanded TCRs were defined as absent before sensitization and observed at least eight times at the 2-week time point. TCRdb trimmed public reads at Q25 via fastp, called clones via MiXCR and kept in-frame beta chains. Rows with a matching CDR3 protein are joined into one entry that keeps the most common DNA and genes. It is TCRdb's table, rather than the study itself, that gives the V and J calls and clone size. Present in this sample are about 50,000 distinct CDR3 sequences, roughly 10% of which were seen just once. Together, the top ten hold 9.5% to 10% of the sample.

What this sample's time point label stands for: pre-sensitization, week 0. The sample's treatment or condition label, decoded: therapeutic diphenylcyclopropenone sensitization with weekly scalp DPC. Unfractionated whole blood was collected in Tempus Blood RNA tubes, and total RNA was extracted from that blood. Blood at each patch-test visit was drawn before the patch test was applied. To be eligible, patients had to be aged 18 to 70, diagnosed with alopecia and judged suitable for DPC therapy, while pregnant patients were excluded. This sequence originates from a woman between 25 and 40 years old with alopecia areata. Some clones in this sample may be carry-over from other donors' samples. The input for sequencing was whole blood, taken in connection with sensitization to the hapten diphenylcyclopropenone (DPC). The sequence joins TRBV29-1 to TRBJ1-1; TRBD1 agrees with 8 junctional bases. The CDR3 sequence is CSVYRGINTEAFF. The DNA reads TGCAGCGTCTACAGGGGGATCAACACTGAAGCTTTCTTT.